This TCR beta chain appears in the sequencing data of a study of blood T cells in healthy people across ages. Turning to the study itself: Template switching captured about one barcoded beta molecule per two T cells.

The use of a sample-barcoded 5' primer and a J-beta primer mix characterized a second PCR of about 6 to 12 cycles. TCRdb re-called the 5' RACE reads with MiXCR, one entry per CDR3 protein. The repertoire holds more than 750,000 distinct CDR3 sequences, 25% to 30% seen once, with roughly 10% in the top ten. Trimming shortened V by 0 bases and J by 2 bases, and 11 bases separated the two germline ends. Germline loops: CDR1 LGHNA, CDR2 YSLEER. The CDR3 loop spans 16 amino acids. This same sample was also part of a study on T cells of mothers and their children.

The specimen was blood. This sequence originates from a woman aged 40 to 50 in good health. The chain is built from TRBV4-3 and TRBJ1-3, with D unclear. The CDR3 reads CASSQDEYSTGNTIYF. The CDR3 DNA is TGCGCCAGCAGCCAAGATGAGTACTCAACTGGAAACACCATATATTTT.